These T cell receptor beta chains were read from a single sample in a study of T cells after yellow fever vaccination. TCRdb reanalysed the 5' RACE reads using MiXCR and keeps one entry per CDR3 protein. This sample yields about 320,000 distinct CDR3 sequences, of which 3.5% to 5% are seen a single time; just under 20% belongs to the top ten. The specimen comprised PBMCs, sampled 15 days after the yellow fever booster vaccination. The receptors were gathered from a man between 18 and 29 years old who received the YFV17D yellow fever vaccine. The CDR3 runs from the conserved cysteine through the conserved F or W. D genes are given only for firm matches.

V gene	CDR3 length	J gene	D gene	CDR3 protein
TRBV7-2	12	TRBJ1-1	-	CASSTYNTEAFF
TRBV7-3	15	TRBJ1-1	-	CASSLTPRMNTEAFF
TRBV4-3	15	TRBJ1-2	-	CASSQGGGTNYGYTF
TRBV7-2	12	TRBJ2-1	-	CASSLASYEQFF
TRBV24-1	16	TRBJ2-3	TRBD1	CATSDLPGQGTDTQYF
TRBV15	16	TRBJ1-2	TRBD1	CATSRARGDSSDGYTF
TRBV6-4	13	TRBJ1-1	-	CASSFTEDTEAFF
TRBV5-1	14	TRBJ1-1	-	CASSYRDPYTEAFF
TRBV5-6	11	TRBJ2-1	TRBD1	CASSFQGGKFF
TRBV4-1	15	TRBJ1-1	-	CASSHRRGYQSEAFF
TRBV15	15	TRBJ1-5	-	CATSRVGRVDQPQHF
TRBV7-2	15	TRBJ1-1	-	CASSTKGRGNTEAFF
TRBV20-1	14	TRBJ2-2	-	CSARSGETTGELFF
TRBV7-9	12	TRBJ1-1	-	CASSLSSLEAFF
TRBV12-3/TRBV12-4	14	TRBJ1-5	-	CASSLWQDNQPQHF
TRBV18	15	TRBJ1-3	TRBD1	CASSPPTGGGYTIYF
TRBV7-2	17	TRBJ2-7	TRBD2	CASSSQPASGGLSEQYF
TRBV20-1	16	TRBJ2-1	-	CSARTLSSADYNEQFF
TRBV12-3/TRBV12-4	14	TRBJ1-1	-	CASSLSPGNTEAFF
TRBV4-3	20	TRBJ2-7	TRBD1	CASSQILPGQGANLDYEQYF